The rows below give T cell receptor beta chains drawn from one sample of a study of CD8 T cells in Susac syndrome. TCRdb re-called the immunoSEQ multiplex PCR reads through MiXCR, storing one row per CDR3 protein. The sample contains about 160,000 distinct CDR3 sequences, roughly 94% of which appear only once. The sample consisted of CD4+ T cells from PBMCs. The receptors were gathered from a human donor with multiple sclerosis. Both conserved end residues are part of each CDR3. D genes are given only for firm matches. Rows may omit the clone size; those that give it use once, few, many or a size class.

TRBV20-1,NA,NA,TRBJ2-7,CSAAFQDEQYF,TGCAGTGCGGCGTTTCAGGACGAGCAGTACTTC
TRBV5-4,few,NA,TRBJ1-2,CASSLVGYGYTF,TGTGCCAGCAGCTTGGTGGGCTATGGCTACACCTTC
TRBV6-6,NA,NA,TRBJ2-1,CASSPGGAGSEQFF,TGTGCCAGCAGTCCCGGGGGAGCAGGTTCTGAGCAGTTCTTC
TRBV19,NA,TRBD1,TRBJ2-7,CASRTPGDRGGEQYF,TGTGCCAGTAGAACACCGGGGGACAGGGGGGGCGAGCAGTACTTC
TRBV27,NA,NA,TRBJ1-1,CASRGSTNTEAFF,TGTGCCAGCAGGGGGTCCACAAACACTGAAGCTTTCTTT
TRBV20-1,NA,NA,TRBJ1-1,CSAQRHMNTEAFF,TGCAGTGCGCAGAGACACATGAACACTGAAGCTTTCTTT
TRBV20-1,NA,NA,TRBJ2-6,CSAVGRGAPSGANVLTF,TGCAGTGCTGTAGGCAGGGGCGCCCCATCTGGGGCCAACGTCCTGACTTTC
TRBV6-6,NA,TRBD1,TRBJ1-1,CASSSGTGGSNTEAFF,TGTGCCAGCAGCTCTGGGACAGGGGGCTCGAACACTGAAGCTTTCTTT
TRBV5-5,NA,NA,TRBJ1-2,CASSSNSGAGYTF,TGTGCCAGCAGCTCGAATTCAGGGGCTGGCTACACCTTC
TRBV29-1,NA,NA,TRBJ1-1,CSVEDRLGGEAFF,TGCAGCGTTGAAGATCGACTAGGGGGTGAAGCTTTCTTT
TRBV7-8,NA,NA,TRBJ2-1,CASSLGGGGANYNEQFF,TGTGCCAGCAGCTTAGGGGGAGGGGGGGCTAACTACAATGAGCAGTTCTTC
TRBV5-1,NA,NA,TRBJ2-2,CASSPQGLGGELFF,TGCGCCAGCAGCCCACAGGGTCTGGGCGGGGAGCTGTTTTTT
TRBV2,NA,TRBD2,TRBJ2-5,CASSGTSSQETQYF,TGTGCCAGCAGTGGGACTAGCAGCCAAGAGACCCAGTACTTC
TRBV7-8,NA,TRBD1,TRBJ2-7,CASTQRGQGAFEQYF,TGTGCCAGCACTCAGAGGGGACAGGGGGCATTCGAGCAGTACTTC
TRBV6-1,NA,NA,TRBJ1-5,CASNGFWNQPQHF,TGTGCCAGCAATGGATTTTGGAATCAGCCCCAGCATTTT
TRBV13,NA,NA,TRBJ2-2,CASSLESDANTGELFF,TGTGCCAGCAGCTTAGAATCTGACGCGAACACCGGGGAGCTGTTTTTT
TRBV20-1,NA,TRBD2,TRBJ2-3,CSARDVTSRAQYF,TGCAGTGCTAGAGATGTGACTAGCCGAGCGCAGTATTTT
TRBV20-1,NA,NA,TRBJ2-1,CSAIAKGPGGEQFF,TGCAGTGCTATCGCGAAAGGGCCCGGTGGTGAGCAGTTCTTC
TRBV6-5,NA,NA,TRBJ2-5,CASSYRHAGETQYF,TGTGCCAGCAGTTACCGGCATGCTGGAGAGACCCAGTACTTC
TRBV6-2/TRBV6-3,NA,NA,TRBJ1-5,CASSYGGAGRPQHF,TGTGCCAGCAGTTACGGCGGGGCGGGACGGCCCCAGCATTTT
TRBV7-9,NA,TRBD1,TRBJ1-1,CASTLQGSNTEAFF,TGTGCCAGCACATTACAGGGGTCGAACACTGAAGCTTTCTTT
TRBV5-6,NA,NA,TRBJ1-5,CASSSARGSQPQHF,TGTGCCAGCAGCTCGGCCCGAGGCAGTCAGCCCCAGCATTTT
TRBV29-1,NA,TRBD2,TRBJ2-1,CSVAEREGRGQFF,TGCAGCGTTGCGGAGCGGGAGGGCCGGGGGCAGTTCTTC
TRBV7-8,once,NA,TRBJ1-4,CASTNPGRVEKLFF,TGTGCCAGCACTAACCCCGGACGTGTCGAAAAACTGTTTTTT
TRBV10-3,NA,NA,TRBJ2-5,CAISSSAQETQYF,TGTGCCATCTCATCTAGCGCTCAAGAGACCCAGTACTTC
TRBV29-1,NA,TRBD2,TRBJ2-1,CSALAGEHEQFF,TGCAGCGCTCTAGCGGGAGAGCATGAGCAGTTCTTC
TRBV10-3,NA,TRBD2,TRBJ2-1,CAISAAGEYNEQFF,TGTGCCATCAGCGCAGCGGGAGAGTACAATGAGCAGTTCTTC
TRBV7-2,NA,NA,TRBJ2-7,CASSLEPQDYYEQYF,TGTGCCAGCAGCTTAGAGCCACAGGACTACTACGAGCAGTACTTC
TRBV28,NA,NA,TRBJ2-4,CASRDPGVAKNIQYF,TGTGCCAGCAGGGACCCTGGAGTGGCCAAAAACATTCAGTACTTC
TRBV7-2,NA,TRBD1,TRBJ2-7,CASSLMQGEYEQYF,TGTGCCAGCAGCTTAATGCAGGGGGAGTACGAGCAGTACTTC
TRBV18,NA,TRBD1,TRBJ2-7,CASSSGTGGRHEQYF,TGTGCCAGCTCATCCGGGACAGGAGGCCGCCACGAGCAGTACTTC
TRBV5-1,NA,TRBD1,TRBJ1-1,CASSLVGQGLGETEAFF,TGCGCCAGCAGCTTGGTGGGACAGGGATTGGGGGAGACTGAAGCTTTCTTT
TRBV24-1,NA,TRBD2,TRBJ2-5,CATSDATGTSGETQYF,TGTGCCACCAGTGATGCTACCGGGACTAGCGGGGAGACCCAGTACTTC
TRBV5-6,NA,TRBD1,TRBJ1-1,CASSASRGPGNTEAFF,TGTGCCAGCAGCGCATCCAGGGGGCCAGGGAACACTGAAGCTTTCTTT
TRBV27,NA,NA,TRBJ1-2,CASSFQGLEGYTF,TGTGCCAGCAGTTTTCAGGGGCTTGAGGGCTACACCTTC
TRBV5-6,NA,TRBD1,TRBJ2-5,CASSASSQGQETQYF,TGTGCCAGCAGCGCGTCATCACAGGGGCAAGAGACCCAGTACTTC
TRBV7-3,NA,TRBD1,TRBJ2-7,CASSSDREHSYEQYF,TGTGCCAGCAGCTCGGACAGGGAACATTCCTACGAGCAGTACTTC
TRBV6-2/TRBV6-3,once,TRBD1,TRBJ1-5,CASSGGQGSNQPQHF,TGTGCCAGCAGTGGTGGACAGGGTAGCAATCAGCCCCAGCATTTT
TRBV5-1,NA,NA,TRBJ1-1,CASSELGAVDTEAFF,TGCGCCAGCAGCGAACTCGGAGCCGTAGACACTGAAGCTTTCTTT
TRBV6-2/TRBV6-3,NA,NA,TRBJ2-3,CASSPGHSRDTQYF,TGTGCCAGCAGTCCCGGCCACTCCCGGGATACGCAGTATTTT
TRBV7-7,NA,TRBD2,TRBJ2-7,CASSLEGRGQQYF,TGTGCCAGCAGCTTAGAAGGGAGGGGACAGCAGTACTTC
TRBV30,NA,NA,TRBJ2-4,CAWSVGAGNGIQYF,TGTGCCTGGAGTGTCGGGGCAGGGAACGGCATTCAGTACTTC
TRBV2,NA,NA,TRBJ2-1,CASSPGPLGEQFF,TGTGCCAGCAGCCCCGGCCCCCTGGGCGAGCAGTTCTTC
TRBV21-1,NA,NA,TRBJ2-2,CASSKRNTGELFF,TGTGCCAGCAGCAAAAGGAACACCGGGGAGCTGTTTTTT
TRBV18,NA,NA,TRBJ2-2,CASSPRTLNTGELFF,TGTGCCAGCTCACCAAGGACTCTGAACACCGGGGAGCTGTTTTTT
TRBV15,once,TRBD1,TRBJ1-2,CATNPGQGAFGYTF,TGTGCCACCAACCCGGGACAGGGGGCTTTTGGCTACACCTTC
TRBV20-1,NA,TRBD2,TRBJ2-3,CSAEGAPTSGGTDTQYF,TGCAGTGCTGAGGGGGCCCCGACTAGCGGAGGCACAGATACGCAGTATTTT
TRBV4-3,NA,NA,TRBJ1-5,CASSQVGFRGPQHF,TGCGCCAGCAGCCAAGTCGGGTTCAGGGGGCCCCAGCATTTT
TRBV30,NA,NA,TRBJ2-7,CAWRWGTESYEQYF,TGTGCCTGGAGATGGGGGACGGAGTCCTACGAGCAGTACTTC